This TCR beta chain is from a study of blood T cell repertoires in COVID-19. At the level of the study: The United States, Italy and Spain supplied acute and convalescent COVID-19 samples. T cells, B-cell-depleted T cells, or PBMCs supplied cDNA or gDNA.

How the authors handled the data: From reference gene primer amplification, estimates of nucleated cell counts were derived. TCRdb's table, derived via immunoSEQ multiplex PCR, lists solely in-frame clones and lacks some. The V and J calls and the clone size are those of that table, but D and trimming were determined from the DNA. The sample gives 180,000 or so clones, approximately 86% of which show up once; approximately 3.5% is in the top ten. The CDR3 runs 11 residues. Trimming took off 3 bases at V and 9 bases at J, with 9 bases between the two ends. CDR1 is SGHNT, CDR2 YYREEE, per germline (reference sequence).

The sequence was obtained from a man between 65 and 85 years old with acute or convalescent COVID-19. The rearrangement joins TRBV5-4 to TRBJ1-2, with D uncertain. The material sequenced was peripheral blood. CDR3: CASSSTMSYTF. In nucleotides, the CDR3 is TGTGCCAGCAGCTCGACAATGAGCTACACCTTC.